Listed here are 17 T cell receptor beta chains from one sample, sequenced in a study of response to subunit inactivated influenza vaccine. A single record per CDR3 protein comes from TCRdb applying MiXCR to the RT-PCR reads. The sample shows 150,000 to 200,000 distinct CDR3 sequences, around 9.9% of them seen only once. The sequencing here drew on non-naive T cells sorted from PBMCs, taken roughly 6 weeks after vaccination. Receptor source: a man aged 45-60 years who received an inactivated influenza vaccine.

This clonotype was picked up a small number of times. V is TRBV3-1 and J is TRBJ2-5, with D possibly being TRBD1 or TRBD2 (5 bases each). The CDR3 is 14 amino acids. V lost 7 bases to trimming and J lost 4 bases, with 16 bases between them. CDR1 is LGHDT and CDR2 is YNNKEL in the germline V gene (reference sequence). The CDR3 region has the DNA TGTGCCAGCACACGCGGAGAGGGGCGAGAGACCCAGTACTTC. Its translation: CASTRGEGRETQYF.

This chain joins TRBV3-1 and TRBJ1-4; maybe TRBD1 (5 bases). This CDR3 comprises 17 residues. V gave up 4 bases and J gave up 1 base, with 16 bases separating them. Germline V gives CDR1 LGHDT, CDR2 YNNKEL (reference sequence). The CDR3 DNA follows: TGTGCCAGCAGCCGGCGAGGGACTACCTTAACTAATGAAAAACTGTTTTTT. It codes for CASSRRGTTLTNEKLFF.

This clonotype was counted between two and nine times. The chain joins TRBV11-2 to TRBJ1-2; tentative D call: TRBD1 (5 bases). Looked up from germline, CDR1 is SGHAT and CDR2 is FQNNGV. The length of the CDR3 is 14 residues. V lost 5 bases and J 4 bases, leaving 14 bases between the germline ends. The DNA of the CDR3 is TGTGCCAGCAGCCCTACCGGGACCCCCTATGGCTACACCTTC. Encoded protein: CASSPTGTPYGYTF.

J is TRBJ2-1 and V is TRBV10-1; D remains ambiguous. CDR1 is WNHNN, CDR2 SYGVQD, per germline (reference sequence). Trimming shortened V by 7 bases and J by 2 bases, and 18 bases separated the two germline ends. CDR3 size: 16 residues. The CDR3 DNA reads TGCGCCAGCAAGCTCACGCCAGGAAAGCCCTACAATGAGCAGTTCTTC. Translation: CASKLTPGKPYNEQFF.

This chain links TRBV10-3 with TRBJ2-1; 12 positions match TRBD2. Germline CDR1 and CDR2: ENHRY and SYGVKD. The CDR3 runs 13 residues. V lost 5 bases to trimming and J lost 9 bases; unmatched junction nucleotides: 2. CDR3 nucleotide sequence: TGTGCCATCAGTCGACTAGCGGGGGTTGAGCAGTTCTTC. This translates into CAISRLAGVEQFF.

This sequence joins TRBV4-3 and TRBJ1-4; 8 nucleotides agree with TRBD1. CDR1 LGHNA and CDR2 YSLEER come from the germline V gene. The CDR3 runs 16 residues. V was pared by 0 bases and J by 7 bases, with 7 bases of the junction left unmatched. The CDR3 is CASSQEHIQGGEKLFF. DNA for the CDR3: TGCGCCAGCAGCCAAGAACACATACAGGGGGGTGAAAAACTGTTTTTT.

This clonotype was counted ten times or more. V and J are TRBV3-1 and TRBJ1-1; maybe TRBD1 (5 bases). The CDR3 has 14 residues. The V end was cut by 4 bases, the J end by 1 base, with 10 bases between. Germline V gene sequence: CDR1 LGHDT, CDR2 YNNKEL (reference sequence). The CDR3 nucleotides read TGTGCCAGCAGCCCGACAGTGGAGAACACTGAAGCTTTCTTT. It yields the protein CASSPTVENTEAFF.

CDR3 nucleotides: TGCAGTGCTAGAGATTTAGGACAGGGCCCAGATACGCAGTATTTT. This codes for CSARDLGQGPDTQYF. This chain links TRBV20-1 with TRBJ2-3; TRBD1 matches at 8 bases. The junction had 6 bases not matched to a gene; V was cut back by 0 bases and J by 4 bases. The CDR3 runs to 15 residues. Germline values: CDR1 DFQATT, CDR2 SNEGSKA (reference sequence).

This clonotype was recorded at least ten times. The V and J genes are TRBV9 and TRBJ2-6; 8 nucleotides agree with TRBD2. The CDR3 is 16 residues long. Germline CDR1 is SGDLS and CDR2 is YYNGEE. V dropped 4 bases and J dropped 4; count of bases not matched to a gene: 7. The CDR3 is CASSRPGGAGANVLTF. The CDR3 DNA sequence: TGTGCCAGCAGCCGACCCGGGGGGGCAGGGGCCAACGTCCTGACTTTC.

This sequence joins TRBV28 and TRBJ2-1; 10 bases are shared with TRBD1. Germline CDR1 is MDHEN and CDR2 is SYDVKM. J was trimmed by 6 bases and V by 8 bases; bases with no gene match: 10. The CDR3 covers 15 residues. CDR3 loop: CASLSPGQGINEQFF. In DNA form, the CDR3 reads TGTGCCAGCTTGAGCCCGGGACAGGGGATCAATGAGCAGTTCTTC.

The chain joins TRBV28 to TRBJ1-3, with TRBD1 as a possible D gene (6 bases). The germline V and J ends were trimmed by 1 base and 5 bases, with 9 bases remaining between them. Germline CDR1 is MDHEN and CDR2 is SYDVKM. The CDR3 length is 14 residues. In DNA, the CDR3 is TGTGCCAGCAGTTTATTCGGGGGCAGAAACACCATATATTTT. This gives the protein CASSLFGGRNTIYF.

This clonotype showed up just a few times. The V gene is TRBV6-5, the J gene TRBJ2-7; 10 nucleotides agree with TRBD1. V was pared by 4 bases and J by 3 bases, with 6 bases of the junction left unmatched. From germline, CDR1 is MNHEY and CDR2 SVGAGI. CDR3 length: 15 residues. The CDR3 DNA reads as TGTGCCAGCAGTTTCCGGGACAGGGGTATCTACGAGCAGTACTTC. It yields the protein CASSFRDRGIYEQYF.

This clonotype was seen at least ten times. The V and J genes are TRBV7-2 and TRBJ2-1, with TRBD2 matching 12 bases. Germline V gives CDR1 SGHTA, CDR2 FQGNSA. The length of the CDR3 is 17 residues. The trim removed 3 bases at V and 1 base at J, leaving 4 bases unmatched. CDR3 amino acids: CASSFGLAGQSYNEQFF. CDR3 bases: TGTGCCAGCAGCTTTGGACTAGCGGGGCAATCCTACAATGAGCAGTTCTTC.

CDR3 sequence (DNA): TGCGCCAGCAGCCAGAACAGGGACACTGAAGCTTTCTTT. Translation: CASSQNRDTEAFF. This rearrangement joins TRBV4-1 to TRBJ1-1; possibly TRBD1 for D (6 bases). Germline assignment: CDR1 MGHRA and CDR2 YSYEKL. The CDR3 loop spans 13 amino acids. The ends were cut back, 3 bases at V and 3 bases at J, with 8 bases in the middle.

This clonotype has a handful of counts. The chain couples TRBV20-1 to TRBJ2-5, with 9 bases aligning to TRBD1. Germline V gene data show CDR1 as DFQATT and CDR2 as SNEGSKA (reference sequence). The CDR3 consists of 15 residues. The J segment lost 2 bases and the V segment lost 6 bases, leaving 10 bases of the junction unmatched. The CDR3 DNA follows: TGCAGTGCCCCCGACGGACAGGGGATACAAGAGACCCAGTACTTC. This translates into CSAPDGQGIQETQYF.

V and J are TRBV6-2 or TRBV6-3 and TRBJ2-4; the D gene is possibly TRBD1 (6 bases). The CDR3 runs 14 residues. The V end was cut by 7 bases, the J end by 2 bases, with 12 bases between. CDR1 MNHEY and CDR2 SVGEGT come from the germline V gene. CDR3 coding DNA: TGTGCCAGCACCAAAACAGGGACCAAAAACATTCAGTACTTC. Its translation: CASTKTGTKNIQYF.

At least ten counts were recorded for this clonotype. This chain uses TRBV11-2 with TRBJ2-1, with 7 bases identical to TRBD2. J lost 12 bases, V lost 1 base, and 0 bases had no gene match. The CDR3 has 11 residues. Germline-derived CDR1 and CDR2 are SGHAT and FQNNGV. This CDR3 is CASSLGGGQFF. In DNA form, the CDR3 reads TGTGCCAGCAGCTTAGGGGGGGGGCAGTTCTTC.